This T cell receptor (beta chain) comes out of a study of T cell changes during pregnancy in multiple sclerosis. Profiled with immunoSEQ multiplex PCR; TCRdb holds only in-frame clones, not every one. The sample consists of tens of thousands of clones, about 90% of them appearing once. Germline values: CDR1 LNHDA, CDR2 SQIVND (reference sequence). The CDR3 extends over 13 amino acids. V was trimmed by 9 bases and J by 0 bases, leaving 12 bases between them. This receptor was identified in a female donor with multiple sclerosis, enrolled in a pregnancy study. V usage is TRBV19 and J usage is TRBJ2-7, with TRBD1 as a possible D gene (6 bases). The sequenced sample was CD4+ T cells from peripheral blood mononuclear cells, obtained in the second trimester of pregnancy. The CDR3 here is CASRGRDSYEQYF. DNA of the CDR3: TGTGCCAGCAGGGGCAGGGACTCCTACGAGCAGTACTTC.